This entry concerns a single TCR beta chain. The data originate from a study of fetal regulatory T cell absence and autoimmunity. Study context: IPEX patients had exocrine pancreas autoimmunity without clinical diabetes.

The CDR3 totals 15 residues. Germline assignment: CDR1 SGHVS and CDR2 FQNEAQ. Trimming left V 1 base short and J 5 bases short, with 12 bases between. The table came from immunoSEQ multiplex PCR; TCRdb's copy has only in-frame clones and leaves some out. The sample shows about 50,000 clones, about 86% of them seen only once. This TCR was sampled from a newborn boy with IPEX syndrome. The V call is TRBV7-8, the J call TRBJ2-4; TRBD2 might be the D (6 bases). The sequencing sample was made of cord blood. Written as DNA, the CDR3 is TGTGCCAGCAGCTTAGGGCAGCGCGGGGAAAACATTCAGTACTTC. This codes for CASSLGQRGENIQYF. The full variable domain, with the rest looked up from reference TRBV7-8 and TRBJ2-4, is GAGVSQSPRYKVAKRGQDVALRCDPISGHVSLFWYQQALGQGPEFLTYFQNEAQLDKSGLPSDRFFAERPEGSVSTLKIQRTQQEDSAVYLCASSLGQRGENIQYFGAGTRLSVL.